This T cell receptor beta chain originates from a study of T-cell reconstitution after alpha-beta-depleted transplantation in children. CDR3 length: 15 residues. CDR1 is ENHRY and CDR2 is SYGVKD in the germline V gene. V lost 6 bases to trimming and J lost 0 bases, with 14 bases between them. Regarding the study as a whole: A year had passed since transplant, and T-cell counts and diversity by then came mostly from newly produced T cells.

Comment on this clonotype: As yet, its antigen is unknown.

Unique molecular identifiers were incorporated into the prepared TCRbeta library. Via MiXCR, TCRdb re-called the PCR reads, giving one row per CDR3 protein. The sample lists about 580,000 distinct CDR3 sequences, 20% to 25% occurring once. The gene calls are TRBV10-3 and TRBJ2-5, with TRBD2 as a possible D gene (7 bases). Here the sequenced sample was PBMCs, mostly from graft donor cells, taken 360 days after TCRalphabeta/CD19-depleted stem cell transplant. The TCR originated in a boy under three years old who had a stem cell transplant for acute myeloid leukemia, so the T cells may come from the graft donor. The CDR3 nucleotides read TGTGCCATCAGCCCCGGGGGGACACACCAAGAGACCCAGTACTTC. It encodes CAISPGGTHQETQYF.